The rows below give T cell receptor beta chains drawn from one sample of a study of blood T cell repertoires in COVID-19. Sequencing used immunoSEQ multiplex PCR; TCRdb keeps in-frame clones, though not all of them. The sample lists some 57,000 clones; more than 75% were seen once. What was sequenced was peripheral blood. The receptors derive from a woman of 80 years or more with acute or convalescent COVID-19. The CDR3 runs from the conserved cysteine through the conserved F or W. D genes are given only for firm matches. Part of the rows lack a size; the others show once, few, many or a class for expanded clones.

TRBV4-2	-	TRBJ2-2	TRBD2	TGTGCCAGCACGCCGGGACTAGCGGGGGCCACCGGGGAGCTGTTTTTT	CASTPGLAGATGELFF
TRBV7-3	-	TRBJ1-6	-	TGTGCCAGCAGCTCGAGCTCCTATAATTCACCCCTCCACTTT	CASSSSSYNSPLHF
TRBV6-5	-	TRBJ1-6	-	TGTGCCAGCAACCGCGGGACCCGATGGGATTCACCCCTCCACTTT	CASNRGTRWDSPLHF
TRBV30	-	TRBJ1-1	TRBD1	TGTGCCTGGGCAACTCTCAGGGGGAGAGCTTTCTTT	CAWATLRGRAFF
TRBV28	-	TRBJ2-7	-	TGTGCCAGCAGTTTTCCCGGCCGACAGAACTACGAGCAGTACTTC	CASSFPGRQNYEQYF
TRBV25-1	-	TRBJ1-1	-	TGTGCCAGCAGTGTAGGACTGGGACTGAAGAACACTGAAGCTTTCTTT	CASSVGLGLKNTEAFF
TRBV28	-	TRBJ2-1	TRBD2	TGTGCCAGCCGAACTAGCGGGGTCTATGAGCAGTTCTTC	CASRTSGVYEQFF
TRBV2	-	TRBJ1-3	-	TGTGCCAGCAGTGAAGCCGCACACTCTGGAAACACCATATATTTT	CASSEAAHSGNTIYF
TRBV6-5	-	TRBJ1-1	-	TGTGCCAGCACTGTCCCAGGCAAACCCAGTGAAGCTTTCTTT	CASTVPGKPSEAFF
TRBV30	-	TRBJ2-5	TRBD2	TGTGCCTGGAGTCAGGGACTAGCGGGGGGGCGAGAGACCCAGTACTTC	CAWSQGLAGGRETQYF
TRBV19	-	TRBJ1-2	TRBD1	TGTGCCAGTAGTCCGGGACAGGGTAATGGCTACACCTTC	CASSPGQGNGYTF
TRBV28	-	TRBJ1-2	TRBD1	TGTGCCAGCAGTTTGGGACAGAGGAAGGGCTACACCTTC	CASSLGQRKGYTF
TRBV28	-	TRBJ2-3	-	TGTGCCAGCAGTTTCCGGCGGCTCACAGATACGCAGTATTTT	CASSFRRLTDTQYF
TRBV19	-	TRBJ2-5	TRBD2	TGTGCCAGTAGTCTCACGGGACTAGCGGGAGAGACCCAGTACTTC	CASSLTGLAGETQYF
TRBV6-5	-	TRBJ1-1	-	TGTGCCAGCAGCTCGAGTACTGAAGCTTTCTTT	CASSSSTEAFF
TRBV6-1	-	TRBJ1-5	-	TGTGCCAGCAGTGAAGGTAGTACGAGCAATCAGCCCCAGCATTTT	CASSEGSTSNQPQHF
TRBV18	-	TRBJ2-5	TRBD2	TGTGCCAGCTCACCGCGGTCCGGGAGGGAGACCCAGTACTTC	CASSPRSGRETQYF
TRBV27	-	TRBJ2-1	TRBD1	TGTGCCAGCAGCGACAGGGGGGAATACAATGAGCAGTTCTTC	CASSDRGEYNEQFF
TRBV6-5	-	TRBJ2-7	TRBD1	TGTGCCAGCAGCCCGGGACAGAACTACGAGCAGTACTTC	CASSPGQNYEQYF
TRBV5-1	-	TRBJ2-1	TRBD1	TGCGCCAGCAGCCCGTCGCGGCAGGGGGTAATAGATGAGCAGTTCTTC	CASSPSRQGVIDEQFF
TRBV28	-	TRBJ2-5	-	TGTGCCAGCAGTCTACGGACAGCCCAAGAGACCCAGTACTTC	CASSLRTAQETQYF
TRBV6-5	-	TRBJ1-2	TRBD1	TGTGCCAGCAGTTCCGGGACAGGGCCGGGTGGCTACACCTTC	CASSSGTGPGGYTF
TRBV18	-	TRBJ1-6	-	TGTGCCAGCTCAGGGGGAGGCGGTAACTCACCCCTCCACTTT	CASSGGGGNSPLHF
TRBV7-9	-	TRBJ2-5	-	TGTGCCAGCAGCTTAGGGCAGGAGACCCAGTACTTC	CASSLGQETQYF
TRBV5-6	-	TRBJ2-7	TRBD1	TGTGCCAGCAGCTTCCTGATGACAGGGCGCAACGAGCAGTACTTC	CASSFLMTGRNEQYF
TRBV11-2	-	TRBJ2-4	TRBD1	TGTGCCAGCAGCCCGGACAGGGTGAGAGGGGGAAGAGCCAAAAACATTCAGTACTTC	CASSPDRVRGGRAKNIQYF
TRBV3-1/TRBV3-2	-	TRBJ2-5	-	TGTGCCAGCAGCCAAGAGGTGGGGGGAGAGACCCAGTACTTC	CASSQEVGGETQYF
TRBV18	-	TRBJ2-1	TRBD2	TGTGCCAGCTCACCACCTAATAGCGGGACCACCTACAATGAGCAGTTCTTC	CASSPPNSGTTYNEQFF
TRBV3-1/TRBV3-2	-	TRBJ2-2	-	TGTGCCAGCAGCCAAGGTCCCGGGGCCGGGGAGCTGTTTTTT	CASSQGPGAGELFF
TRBV20-1	-	TRBJ1-5	-	TGCAGTGCTAGTGCTGGCCAGAGCAATCAGCCCCAGCATTTT	CSASAGQSNQPQHF
TRBV6-6	-	TRBJ2-1	-	TGTGCCAGCAGTTACTCTCAGAAAAGCTCCTACAATGAGCAGTTCTTC	CASSYSQKSSYNEQFF
TRBV5-1	-	TRBJ2-2	TRBD2	TGCGCCAGCAGCCCACTAGCGGGGGGGAACACCGGGGAGCTGTTTTTT	CASSPLAGGNTGELFF
TRBV2	-	TRBJ1-6	TRBD1	TGTGCCAGCATTACAGGGGGTTTTTCAAGGTCACCCCTCCACTTT	CASITGGFSRSPLHF
TRBV2	-	TRBJ1-5	-	TGTGCCAGCATCCTCAAAAGGGGACAGCCCCAGCATTTT	CASILKRGQPQHF
TRBV4-2	-	TRBJ2-3	TRBD2	TGTGCCAGCAGCCAAGAGATTCGCGGGGGGGCAGATACGCAGTATTTT	CASSQEIRGGADTQYF
TRBV10-2	-	TRBJ1-1	-	TGCGCCAGCACCACAGGGCAGACTGAAGCTTTCTTT	CASTTGQTEAFF
TRBV5-4	-	TRBJ2-5	-	TGTGCCAGCAGCTTGGACAGGGTCAGGGAGGAGACCCAGTACTTC	CASSLDRVREETQYF
TRBV7-9	-	TRBJ2-5	TRBD1	TGTGCCAGCAGCTTAGGGACAGGGGGCCGTGAGACCCAGTACTTC	CASSLGTGGRETQYF
TRBV6-5	-	TRBJ1-6	-	TGTGCCAGCAGTTATAAGGGGGTGGTTTTATCCCTCCACTTT	CASSYKGVVLSLHF
TRBV5-1	-	TRBJ2-1	TRBD1	TGCGCCAGCAGCCCCCATCTATCCGACAGGGCAGACGATGAGCAGTTCTTC	CASSPHLSDRADDEQFF
TRBV18	-	TRBJ2-2	TRBD2	TGTGCCAGCTCACCAGGCGGGAGGGCCTGGAACACCGGGGAGCTGTTTTTT	CASSPGGRAWNTGELFF
TRBV9	-	TRBJ2-1	-	TGTGCCAGCAGCGCGAGACAGGTCCATGAGCAGTTCTTC	CASSARQVHEQFF
TRBV11-2	-	TRBJ1-5	-	TGTGCCAGCAGCTACGGGGATCAGCCCCAGCATTTT	CASSYGDQPQHF
TRBV7-8	-	TRBJ2-1	TRBD2	TGTGCCAGCAGCTTTAGGGATCCCCCGACTAGCGGGAAAAGGAATGAGCAGTTCTTC	CASSFRDPPTSGKRNEQFF
TRBV11-2	-	TRBJ1-1	-	TGTGCCAGCAGCTTAGGCAGTAACACTGAAGCTTTCTTT	CASSLGSNTEAFF
TRBV5-4	once	TRBJ2-3	-	TGTGCCAGCAGCAGGGGAGGAAAATCAAGCACAGATACGCAGTATTTT	CASSRGGKSSTDTQYF
TRBV3-1/TRBV3-2	-	TRBJ2-3	-	TGTGCCAGCAGCCGCGAGACTAGGACAGATACGCAGTATTTT	CASSRETRTDTQYF
TRBV25-1	-	TRBJ2-7	-	TGTGCCAGCAGTGATTCCACGGGCTCCTACGAGCAGTACTTC	CASSDSTGSYEQYF
TRBV19	few	TRBJ2-3	TRBD2	TGTGCCAGTAGTAAACGTTCCGGGACTAGCGGGAGGGGGTACACAGATACGCAGTATTTT	CASSKRSGTSGRGYTDTQYF
TRBV11-3	-	TRBJ2-1	-	TGTGCCAGCAGCTTAGTAGGCAGGCAGAATTCCAATGAGCAGTTCTTC	CASSLVGRQNSNEQFF
TRBV5-1	-	TRBJ2-3	-	TGCGCCAGCAGCTTGCTGGGGGCAGCCACAGATACGCAGTATTTT	CASSLLGAATDTQYF
TRBV6-5	-	TRBJ1-3	-	TGTGCCAGCGTCGCAGGGGCCGGGTCGGGAAACACCATATATTTT	CASVAGAGSGNTIYF
TRBV9	-	TRBJ2-3	TRBD2	TGTGCCAGCAGCGGACTAGCGGGGGACACAGATACGCAGTATTTT	CASSGLAGDTDTQYF
TRBV7-2	-	TRBJ2-1	-	TGTGCCAGCAGCTTAGAGGCTGGGCACAATGAGCAGTTCTTC	CASSLEAGHNEQFF
TRBV18	-	TRBJ2-2	TRBD1	TGTGCCAGCTCACCGAAACGATCCGGGACAGGGGGTTCCGGGGAGCTGTTTTTT	CASSPKRSGTGGSGELFF